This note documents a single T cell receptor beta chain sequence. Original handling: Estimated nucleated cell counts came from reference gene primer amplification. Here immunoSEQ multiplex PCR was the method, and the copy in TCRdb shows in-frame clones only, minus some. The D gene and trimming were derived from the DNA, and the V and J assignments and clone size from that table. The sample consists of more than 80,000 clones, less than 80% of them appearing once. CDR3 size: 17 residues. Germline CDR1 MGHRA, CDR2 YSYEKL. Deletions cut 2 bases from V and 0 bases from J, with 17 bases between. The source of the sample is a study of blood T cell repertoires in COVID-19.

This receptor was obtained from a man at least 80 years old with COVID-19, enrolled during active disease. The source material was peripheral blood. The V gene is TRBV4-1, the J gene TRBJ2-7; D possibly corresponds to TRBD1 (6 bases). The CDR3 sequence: CASSQPSQGTYSYEQYF. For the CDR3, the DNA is TGCGCCAGCAGCCAACCCTCCCAGGGGACCTACTCCTACGAGCAGTACTTC.